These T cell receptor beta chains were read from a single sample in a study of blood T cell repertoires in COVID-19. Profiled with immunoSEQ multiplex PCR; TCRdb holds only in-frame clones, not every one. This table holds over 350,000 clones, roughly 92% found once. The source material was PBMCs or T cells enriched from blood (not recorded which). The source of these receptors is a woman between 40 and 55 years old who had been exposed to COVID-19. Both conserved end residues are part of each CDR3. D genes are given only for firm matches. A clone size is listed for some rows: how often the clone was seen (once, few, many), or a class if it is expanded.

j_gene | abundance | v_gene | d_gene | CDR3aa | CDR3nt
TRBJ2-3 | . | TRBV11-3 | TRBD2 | CASSPRTSGRAWGTDTQYF | TGTGCCAGCAGCCCCAGGACTAGCGGGAGGGCCTGGGGCACAGATACGCAGTATTTT
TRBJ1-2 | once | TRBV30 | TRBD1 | CAWDRGSYGYTF | TGTGCCTGGGACAGGGGATCCTATGGCTACACCTTC
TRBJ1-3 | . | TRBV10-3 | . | CAIGAAGNTIYF | TGTGCCATCGGGGCGGCAGGAAACACCATATATTTT
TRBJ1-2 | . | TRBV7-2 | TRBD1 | CASSPRTGDIYGYTF | TGTGCCAGCAGCCCTCGGACAGGGGATATCTATGGCTACACCTTC
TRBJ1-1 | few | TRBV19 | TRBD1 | CASSPGTEVRDF | TGTGCCAGTAGTCCCGGGACAGAGGTACGGGATTTT
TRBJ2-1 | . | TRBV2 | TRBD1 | CASRGGGTGGYNEQFF | TGTGCCAGCAGGGGAGGGGGGACAGGGGGCTACAATGAGCAGTTCTTC
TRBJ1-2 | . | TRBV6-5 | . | CASTGRANYGYTF | TGTGCCAGCACGGGCAGGGCCAACTATGGCTACACCTTC
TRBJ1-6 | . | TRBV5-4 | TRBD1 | CASSLGQGSSPLHF | TGTGCCAGCAGCCTCGGACAGGGGAGTTCACCCCTCCACTTT
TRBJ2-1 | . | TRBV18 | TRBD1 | CASSPRQGSNEQFF | TGTGCCAGCTCACCAAGACAGGGTAGTAATGAGCAGTTCTTC
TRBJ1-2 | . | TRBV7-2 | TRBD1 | CASSPPGQGILGGYTF | TGTGCCAGCAGCCCTCCGGGACAGGGAATCCTCGGGGGCTACACCTTC
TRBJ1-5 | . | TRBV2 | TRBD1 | CASSGQGGQPQHF | TGTGCCAGCAGTGGCCAGGGGGGTCAGCCCCAGCATTTT
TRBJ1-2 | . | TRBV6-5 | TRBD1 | CASRYAPSTGGSGYTF | TGTGCCAGCAGATACGCTCCGTCCACAGGGGGCAGTGGCTACACCTTC
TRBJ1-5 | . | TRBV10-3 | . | CAISESGAGPQHF | TGTGCCATCAGTGAGTCGGGGGCGGGGCCCCAGCATTTT